The 16 T cell receptor beta chains presented below share a single source sample, sequenced in a study of cytomegalovirus exposure and HLA in healthy donors. Measured with immunoSEQ multiplex PCR; TCRdb has only the in-frame clones, and not every one. The sample includes about 74,000 clones, less than 95% seen only once; the top ten take under 2%. Sequencing input: PBMCs. Every receptor here comes from a woman between 18 and 30 years old in good health and CMV-seropositive.

The rearrangement uses TRBV6-5 and TRBJ2-1, with 8 positions matching TRBD2. This CDR3 has 16 residues. Germline CDR1 is MNHEY and CDR2 is SVGAGI. The V gene end was trimmed by 2 bases and the J gene end by 8 bases; junction bases not matched to a gene: 11. CDR3: CASSYGGRGGSYEQFF. Here the CDR3 DNA reads TGTGCCAGCAGTTACGGGGGGCGCGGGGGGTCCTATGAGCAGTTCTTC.

As DNA, the CDR3 is TGTGCCAGCAGCCAAGAAGAGGGCGACCTCTACGAGCAGTACTTC. Translating it yields CASSQEEGDLYEQYF. The rearrangement links TRBV4-2 to TRBJ2-7, with a weak D call TRBD2 (5 bases). Germline assignment: CDR1 LGHNA and CDR2 YNFKEQ. The CDR3 has 15 residues. Trimming shortened V by 0 bases and J by 3 bases, and 12 bases separated the two germline ends.

The chain recombines TRBV18 with TRBJ2-5, with no clear D. Per germline, CDR1 KGHSH and CDR2 LQKENI. This CDR3 has 13 amino acids. V was shortened by 4 bases and J by 4 bases, with 10 bases between the two germline ends. The CDR3 here is CASSLSTRETQYF. CDR3 DNA: TGTGCCAGCTCACTTTCAACGCGAGAGACCCAGTACTTC.

The chain couples TRBV6-1 to TRBJ2-7; tentatively, D is TRBD1 (5 bases). The V end lost 7 bases, the J end lost 4 bases, and 8 bases lay between the germline ends. Per germline, CDR1 MNHNS and CDR2 SASEGT. The CDR3 covers 11 residues. The CDR3 bases are TGTGCCAGCACCAGGGCTTACGAGCAGTACTTC. Translation gives CASTRAYEQYF.

The V and J genes are TRBV5-6 and TRBJ2-1; 10 positions match TRBD2. Germline loops: CDR1 SGHDT, CDR2 YYEEEE. Trimming took 1 base from V and 1 from J; bases not matched to a gene: 2. The CDR3 runs to 16 residues. The DNA for the CDR3 is TGTGCCAGCAGCTTGAGACTAGCGGGTTCCTACAATGAGCAGTTCTTC. Translation: CASSLRLAGSYNEQFF.

This sequence joins TRBV5-1 and TRBJ2-7; 9 nucleotides align to TRBD1. The germline V gene encodes CDR1 SGHRS and CDR2 YFSETQ. V shed 3 bases and J 6 bases; nucleotides not matched to a gene: 13. The CDR3 runs to 16 residues. The CDR3 coding sequence is TGCGCCAGCAGCTCCGCCGGGACAGGGCTCTTAACCGAGCAGTACTTC. It yields the protein CASSSAGTGLLTEQYF.

The chain couples TRBV11-2 to TRBJ2-2; D perhaps matches TRBD2 (5 bases). CDR1 and CDR2 (germline): SGHAT, FQNNGV. This CDR3 is built from 13 residues. V shed 5 bases and J shed 4 bases, with 8 bases lying between them. The CDR3 DNA reads as TGTGCCAGCAGCACAGCGGCCACCGGGGAGCTGTTTTTT. It yields the protein CASSTAATGELFF.

In regard to this clone: A much more abundant neighbour one base away suggests this may be a read error. The chain combines TRBV5-4 with TRBJ2-2; no clear D gene. The CDR3 totals 14 residues. With 0 bases removed from V and 2 bases from J, the gap between germline ends came to 5 bases. Per germline, CDR1 SGHNT and CDR2 YYREEE (reference sequence). The CDR3 loop is CASSLDSNTGELFF. In nucleotides, the CDR3 is TGTGCCAGCAGCTTGGACAGCAACACCGGGGAGCTGTTTTTT.

The chain employs TRBV4-3 and TRBJ1-1; the D is unclear. In germline, CDR1 is LGHNA, CDR2 YSLEER. V gave up 1 base and J gave up 4 bases, with 10 bases separating them. The CDR3 has 14 residues. DNA for the CDR3: TGCGCCAGCAGCCAAGTGTGGGAGGGCACTGAAGCTTTCTTT. Amino acid sequence: CASSQVWEGTEAFF.

The chain has TRBV9 and TRBJ2-7; maybe TRBD1 (7 bases). Deletions cut 4 bases from V and 3 bases from J, with 14 bases between. CDR3 length: 14 amino acids. CDR1 SGDLS and CDR2 YYNGEE come from the germline V gene. As DNA, the CDR3 is TGTGCCAGCAGCCCTCGGAGGGGGCACTACGAGCAGTACTTC. Its protein is CASSPRRGHYEQYF. The full variable domain, with the rest looked up from reference TRBV9 and TRBJ2-7, is DSGVTQTPKHLITATGQRVTLRCSPRSGDLSVYWYQQSLDQGLQFLIQYYNGEERAKGNILERFSAQQFPDLHSELNLSSLELGDSALYFCASSPRRGHYEQYFGPGTRLTVT.

V usage is TRBV6-5 and J usage is TRBJ1-2; D is possibly TRBD1 (6 bases). Trimming took 6 bases from V and 2 from J, leaving 16 bases between them. Germline V gene data show CDR1 as MNHEY and CDR2 as SVGAGI. The CDR3 runs 15 residues. The CDR3 region has the DNA TGTGCCAGCAGCGATCTACGACAGGTGAACTATGGCTACACCTTC. This sequence encodes CASSDLRQVNYGYTF.

The chain couples TRBV4-1 to TRBJ2-5, with D possibly being TRBD1 (5 bases). The germline V gene encodes CDR1 MGHRA and CDR2 YSYEKL. The CDR3 contains 14 residues. Trimming left V 4 bases short and J 5 bases short, with 14 bases between. In DNA form, the CDR3 reads TGCGCCAGCAGCCCGAACAATCCAGGGGAGACCCAGTACTTC. Amino acid sequence: CASSPNNPGETQYF.

The chain is built from TRBV29-1 and TRBJ1-1; D is unclear. With 3 bases removed from V and 4 bases from J, the gap between germline ends came to 15 bases. The germline V gene has CDR1 SQVTM and CDR2 ANQGSEA. This CDR3 is 14 amino acids long. CDR3 sequence (DNA): TGCAGCGTTGACACAGCGGGCCTAGGCACTGAAGCTTTCTTT. This gives the protein CSVDTAGLGTEAFF.

CDR3 sequence reads: CASSGVRTGNDEQYF. The CDR3 DNA reads TGTGCCAGCAGTGGGGTCAGGACAGGGAACGACGAGCAGTACTTC. The chain links TRBV2 to TRBJ2-5; 8 bases fit TRBD1. With the DNA end fitting TRBJ2-7 better, the J assignment may be wrong. The germline V gene has CDR1 SNHLY and CDR2 FYNNEI. The CDR3 extends over 15 amino acids.

The chain uses TRBV7-9 and TRBJ1-5, with 8 nucleotides matching TRBD1. The CDR3 spans 16 residues. The junction had 13 bases not matched to a gene; V was cut back by 5 bases and J by 7 bases. The germline V gene encodes CDR1 SEHNR and CDR2 FQNEAQ (reference sequence). This CDR3 reads CASSQRAQGAGQPQHF. Here the CDR3 DNA reads TGTGCCAGCAGCCAAAGGGCCCAGGGGGCGGGACAGCCCCAGCATTTT.

The V and J genes are TRBV7-8 and TRBJ2-7; D is unresolved. The CDR3 has 13 residues. Germline CDR1 SGHVS, CDR2 FQNEAQ. Trimming pared 4 bases from V and 2 bases from J, leaving 9 bases between. The CDR3 reads CASSSRLTYEQYF. The CDR3 bases are TGTGCCAGCAGCTCCAGACTGACCTACGAGCAGTACTTC. Using reference TRBV7-8 and TRBJ2-7 for the parts outside the CDR3, the full variable domain is GAGVSQSPRYKVAKRGQDVALRCDPISGHVSLFWYQQALGQGPEFLTYFQNEAQLDKSGLPSDRFFAERPEGSVSTLKIQRTQQEDSAVYLCASSSRLTYEQYFGPGTRLTVT.